Listed here is a single TCR beta chain. Which antigen it targets is not known. The input lacks base qualities; no much larger clone sits a single base away. This specimen comes from a study of cytomegalovirus exposure and HLA in healthy donors (dated by TCRdb to between 2016 and 2019). About the investigation overall: In an earlier analysis of 450 to 750 of the donors, 276 Gb of sequence data and 120 million or so unique TCR beta sequences from 150 million to 200 million T cells were reported. Among about 400 genotyped donors of the cohort, an average of about 240,000 unique TCR beta nucleotide sequences was sequenced per donor, of which 15% to 20% were non-productive. Besides the first cohort of more than 650 subjects, a separate validation cohort made up of 90 to 150 different subjects was used. Of the roughly 400 genotyped donors, approximately 80% fell in the genetic ancestry cluster associated with self-reported Caucasian donors. Roughly five DR-DQ haplotypes were handled as single units for association and clustering, since linkage in the cohort was strong. The number of typed donors differed by locus: roughly 629-640 for A, B, C, DRB1 and DQB1; roughly 510 for DQA1; approximately 610 for DPA1; and around 470 for DPB1. Alongside the repertoire data, information on donor age, sex, ethnicity and CMV serostatus was compiled. An early release that covered about 640 HLA-typed donors contained about 300 gigabases of sequencing data and tens of millions of unique TCR sequences. The study used immunosequencing to profile the T cell repertoires of approximately 690 subjects and linked those repertoires to cytomegalovirus serostatus. A later genetic analysis used genome-wide SNP genotypes for 398 of the 666 donors, treating that subset as a discovery cohort. Every discovery cohort repertoire had been produced on one sequencing platform. A later analysis re-examined previously published TCR beta repertoires from more than 600 donors and added high-resolution HLA genotyping to investigate patterns of TCR occurrence. Class I and class II HLA loci were covered by the typing at four-digit resolution. The study aimed to test whether signatures of past pathogen exposure could be identified by cataloging public T cell receptors. Rather than using new phenotypic data, the later analysis identified candidate immune exposures from TCR beta sequences and from how often those sequences occurred across donors. To decide whether each TCR beta V gene segment behaved as functional or pseudogenic, an earlier analysis of fewer than 750 of the donors relied on high-throughput TCR beta sequencing. High-throughput TCR immunosequencing, statistical association of individual TCRs with disease status, and machine learning were combined to predict cytomegalovirus infection status.

Overall study results and their limits: A further reported finding was that TCR beta sequences accurately predicted the HLA-A and HLA-B alleles for most subjects in the first cohort. Because counts were too low, around 17 rarely observed V segments, including chromosome 9 orphons, were left out of the earlier analysis of a few hundred of the donors. According to a later analysis, parvovirus B19, influenza, CMV and Epstein-Barr virus appeared linked to several top co-occurrence clusters. Linkage disequilibrium might explain the correlated functional status among segregating V segments, but an unknown experimental factor could not be ruled out. The classifier was reported to diagnose cytomegalovirus status with high specificity and sensitivity in both the original and validation cohorts. Compared with equally common non-associated chains, HLA-associated TCR beta chains in a later analysis were more clonally expanded and had lower generation probabilities. CMV serostatus was the only immune exposure information available for the cohort. While some public TCRs were present in many individuals, most TCR sequences turned up only very rarely across donors. The study listed over 150 TCR beta chains as associated with cytomegalovirus. In an earlier analysis of some 540 of the donors, most TCR beta V segments appeared in productive rearrangements about 90% or about 30% of the time, broadly matching IMGT annotations. A few of the identified cytomegalovirus-associated TCR beta chains were confirmed in vitro to be specific for cytomegalovirus antigens. Because some donors lacked HLA typing at each locus, the association tests relied only on the typed subset. A later analysis found that TCR association rates varied across HLA loci, with DRB1 alleles showing the most associated TCRs and HLA-C alleles the fewest. In a later genetic analysis, fewer N-insertions in productive TCRs were reported among donors in an Asian-associated ancestry cluster than the 666-donor mean. The 87-base-pair reads could not distinguish some IMGT-functional V segments, including TRBV6-2 and TRBV6-3, so those segments were excluded. The authors suggested that the approach could potentially be generalized to other disease states and immunological phenotypes. Sequencing depth was assumed to be roughly uniform across donors in the presence/absence analyses, though that assumption may not hold. A cluster of highly shared sequence variants was judged likely to represent a technical artifact of the sequencing pipeline. A later analysis associated 16,951 TCR beta sequences with specific HLA alleles at a false discovery rate of 0.05. Only TCR beta chains were sequenced in this cohort, and the absence of alpha or paired-chain data limited detectable features. V-gene and J-gene trimming of TCR beta chains was associated with a missense DCLRE1C variant in a later genetic analysis, and the association was replicated in an independent cohort. Assigning TCR associations to individual alleles was difficult when HLA alleles, especially DR and DQ, strongly co-occurred. Most CMV-associated TCR beta chains appeared to be HLA-restricted in a later analysis, and the HLA associations seemed to be driven largely by CMV exposure.

The germline V gene supplies CDR1 SGHVS and CDR2 FNYEAQ. V ends up 6 bases short and J 6 bases short, with an unmatched junction base count of 9. Including the terminal cysteine and phenylalanine, the CDR3 comprises 15 residues. The read is trimmed to its CDR3 DNA, 45 bases read in frame from base 1. In total, just over 650 healthy bone marrow donors made up the cohort. All cohort members were sampled while nominally healthy, although unrecorded immune exposures were likely present. The donor was CMV seronegative and was included in the group of about 400 seronegative cohort members. A peripheral blood sample was provided by each donor, and peripheral blood mononuclear cells were used for TCR beta sequencing. The Qiagen DNeasy Blood Extraction Kit was used to extract genomic DNA from the blood cell samples. The protocol used for the library was the immunoSEQ multiplex PCR assay. The multiplex PCR relied on a mix of 60 forward primers for TCR Vbeta segments and 13 reverse primers for TCR Jbeta segments. Amplification of the CDR3 region of rearranged TCR beta genes was performed with a multiplex PCR assay on genomic DNA. The amplified TCR beta libraries were sequenced on the Illumina HiSeq System as 87-base-pair reads. As for the authors' bioinformatics: In a later analysis, tens of millions of unique TCR beta chains were counted across the roughly 610 repertoires, and around 11 million of these chains were shared by at least two donors. Raw reads were error-corrected and collapsed into unique sequences with a nearest-neighbor algorithm that merged closely related sequences to remove PCR and sequencing errors. To assign V, D and J gene segments, CDR3 sequences were aligned to IMGT reference sequences. For a sequence to be retained, a match of at least six nucleotides to both a V gene segment and a J gene segment was required. A rearrangement was called productive if the CDR3 had no stop codons and remained in frame with V and J, and every other rearrangement was called non-productive. CDR3 was defined by IMGT convention, running from the second conserved V-encoded cysteine to the conserved J-encoded phenylalanine. The earlier analysis of some 580 of the donors excluded any sequence lacking an unambiguous match to a single V gene segment. An earlier analysis of a few hundred of the donors classified V segments as functional when productive rearrangements were above 56.7% and as segregating when the standard deviation between donors was above 5%. A statistical classification framework was developed to diagnose cytomegalovirus status using the catalog of TCR beta chain sequences. A later analysis assigned V and J genes by comparing TCR nucleotide sequences with IMGT/GENE-DB human TR gene sequences. A later analysis assigned CDR3 sequences and most-parsimonious VDJ recombination scenarios with the TCRdist pipeline. A later analysis defined each TCR beta chain by its CDR3 amino acid sequence plus V-gene family, and excluded reads lacking a unique V-gene family. To address suspected cross-contamination and a sequencing artifact, a later analysis removed under 600 highly shared, low-generation-probability nucleotide sequences. In a later analysis, a clonal expansion index was calculated for each public chain from normalized within-repertoire ranks of inferred template counts. A later analysis computed generation probabilities with a VDJ recombination model fitted to out-of-frame rearrangements, and checked the results against IGoR. A later analysis scored TCR-TCR, TCR-HLA and TCR-CMV co-occurrence with hypergeometric tests, applying a repertoire-size bias correction to TCR pairs. To estimate false discovery rates, a later analysis permuted the HLA or CMV assignments 20 times. In a later analysis, co-occurring TCRs were grouped using DBSCAN, with TCRdist sequence similarity added in when clustering inside HLA-allele-positive subsets. Co-occurrence clustering excluded repertoires with fewer than 30,000 or more than 120,000 public chains, plus five with anomalous nucleotide sharing. TCRdb took over this immuneACCESS table, retaining in-frame rearrangements with V and J assigned. Such tables are incomplete; in checked studies, under half of the missing clones stem from an unresolved V gene, and the remainder is unexplained. V, J and clone size were drawn from that table, and D and trimming were deduced from the DNA. This sample comprises about 130,000 clones, about 79% of them detected only once. Roughly 2% of the sample belongs to the ten largest clones.

The V gene is TRBV7-6 and the J gene is TRBJ1-5; 9 bases in between match TRBD1. This clonotype originated in a man aged 18 to 29 in good health and CMV-seronegative. Material for sequencing was PBMCs. CDR3 region: CASSPGQGSFQPQHF. The base sequence is TGTGCCAGCAGTCCGGGACAGGGATCGTTTCAGCCCCAGCATTTT.